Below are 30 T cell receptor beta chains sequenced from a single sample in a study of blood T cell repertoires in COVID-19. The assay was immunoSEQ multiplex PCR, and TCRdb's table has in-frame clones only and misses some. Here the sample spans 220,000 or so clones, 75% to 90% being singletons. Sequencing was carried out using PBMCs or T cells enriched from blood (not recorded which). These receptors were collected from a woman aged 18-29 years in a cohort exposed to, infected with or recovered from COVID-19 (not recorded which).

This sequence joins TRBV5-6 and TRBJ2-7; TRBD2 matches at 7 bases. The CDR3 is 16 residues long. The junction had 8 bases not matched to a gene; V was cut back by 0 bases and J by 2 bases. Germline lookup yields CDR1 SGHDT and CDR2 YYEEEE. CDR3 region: CASSLDGLGLAYEQYF. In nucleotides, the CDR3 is TGTGCCAGCAGCTTGGATGGACTAGGACTGGCCTACGAGCAGTACTTC.

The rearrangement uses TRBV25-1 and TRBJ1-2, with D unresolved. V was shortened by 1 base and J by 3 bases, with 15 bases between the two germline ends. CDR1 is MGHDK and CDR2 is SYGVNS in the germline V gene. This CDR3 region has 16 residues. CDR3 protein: CASSELRGGGDYGYTF. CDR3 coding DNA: TGTGCCAGCAGTGAATTACGTGGCGGCGGGGACTATGGCTACACCTTC.

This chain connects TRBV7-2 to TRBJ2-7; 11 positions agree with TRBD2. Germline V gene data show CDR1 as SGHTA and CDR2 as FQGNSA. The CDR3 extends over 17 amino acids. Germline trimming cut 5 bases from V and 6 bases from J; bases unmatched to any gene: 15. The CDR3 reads CASSLTSGSAAVSEQYF. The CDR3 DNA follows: TGTGCCAGCAGCCTAACTAGCGGGAGCGCCGCCGTTAGCGAGCAGTACTTC.

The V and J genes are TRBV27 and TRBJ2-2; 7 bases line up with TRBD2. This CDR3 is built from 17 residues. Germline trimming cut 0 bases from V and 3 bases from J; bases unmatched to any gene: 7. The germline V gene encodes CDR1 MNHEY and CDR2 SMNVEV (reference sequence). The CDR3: CASSLSVGGGDTGELFF. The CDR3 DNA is TGTGCCAGCAGTTTATCGGTGGGGGGAGGGGACACCGGGGAGCTGTTTTTT.

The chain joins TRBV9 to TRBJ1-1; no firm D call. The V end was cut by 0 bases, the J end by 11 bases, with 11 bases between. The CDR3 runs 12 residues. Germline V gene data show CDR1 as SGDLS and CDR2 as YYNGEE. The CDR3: CASSVAGGEAFF. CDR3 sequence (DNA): TGTGCCAGCAGCGTAGCCGGAGGTGAGGCTTTCTTT.

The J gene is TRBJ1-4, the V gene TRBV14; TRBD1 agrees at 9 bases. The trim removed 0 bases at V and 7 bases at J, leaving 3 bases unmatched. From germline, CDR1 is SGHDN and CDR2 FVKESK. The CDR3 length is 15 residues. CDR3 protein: CASSQDRDRVEKLFF. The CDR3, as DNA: TGTGCCAGCAGCCAAGATCGGGACAGGGTTGAAAAACTGTTTTTT.

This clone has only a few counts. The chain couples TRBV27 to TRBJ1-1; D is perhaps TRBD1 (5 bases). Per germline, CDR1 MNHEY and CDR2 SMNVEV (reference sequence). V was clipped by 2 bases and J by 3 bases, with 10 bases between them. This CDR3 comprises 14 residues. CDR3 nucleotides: TGTGCCAGCAGTTTACAGGGTGGGTACACTGAAGCTTTCTTT. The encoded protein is CASSLQGGYTEAFF.

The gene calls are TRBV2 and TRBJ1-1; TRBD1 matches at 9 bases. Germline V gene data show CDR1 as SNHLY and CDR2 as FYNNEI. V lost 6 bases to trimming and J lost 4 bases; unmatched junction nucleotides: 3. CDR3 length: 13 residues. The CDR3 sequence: CASREGQGTEAFF. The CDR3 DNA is TGTGCCAGCAGAGAGGGACAGGGCACTGAAGCTTTCTTT.

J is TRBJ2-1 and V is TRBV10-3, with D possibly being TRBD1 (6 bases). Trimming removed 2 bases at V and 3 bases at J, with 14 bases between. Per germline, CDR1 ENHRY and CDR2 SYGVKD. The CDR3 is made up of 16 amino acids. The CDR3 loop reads CAISEPGEQGYNEQFF. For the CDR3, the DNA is TGTGCCATCAGTGAGCCAGGGGAACAGGGCTACAATGAGCAGTTCTTC.

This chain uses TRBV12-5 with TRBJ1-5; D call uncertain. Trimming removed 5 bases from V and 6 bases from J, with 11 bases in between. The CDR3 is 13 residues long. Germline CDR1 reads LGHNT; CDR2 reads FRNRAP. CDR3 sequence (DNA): TGTGCTAGTGGTCGGAGGGAGGGTCAGCCCCAGCATTTT. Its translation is CASGRREGQPQHF.

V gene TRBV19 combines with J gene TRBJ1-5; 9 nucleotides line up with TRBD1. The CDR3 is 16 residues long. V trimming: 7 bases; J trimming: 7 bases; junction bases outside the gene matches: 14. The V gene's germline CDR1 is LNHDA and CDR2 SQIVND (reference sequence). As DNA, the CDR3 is TGTGCCAGTACCTCCGGACAGGGGAGAGGTTTACAGCCCCAGCATTTT. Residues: CASTSGQGRGLQPQHF.

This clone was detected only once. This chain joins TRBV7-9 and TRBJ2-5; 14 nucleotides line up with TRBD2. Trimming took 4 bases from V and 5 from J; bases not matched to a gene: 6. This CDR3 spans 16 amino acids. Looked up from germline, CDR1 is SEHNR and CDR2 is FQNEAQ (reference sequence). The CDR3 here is CASSSGLAGGSETQYF. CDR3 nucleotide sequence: TGTGCCAGCAGCTCCGGACTAGCGGGGGGCTCGGAGACCCAGTACTTC. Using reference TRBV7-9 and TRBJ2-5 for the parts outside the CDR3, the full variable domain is DTGVSQNPRHKITKRGQNVTFRCDPISEHNRLYWYRQTLGQGPEFLTYFQNEAQLEKSRLLSDRFSAERPKGSFSTLEIQRTEQGDSAMYLCASSSGLAGGSETQYFGPGTRLLVL.

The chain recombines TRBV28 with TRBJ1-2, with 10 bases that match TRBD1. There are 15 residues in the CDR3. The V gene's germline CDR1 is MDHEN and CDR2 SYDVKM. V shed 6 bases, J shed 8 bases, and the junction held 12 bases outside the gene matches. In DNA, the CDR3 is TGTGCCAGCAGCATCTTCCCCGGGACAGGGGACGGCTACACCTTC. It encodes CASSIFPGTGDGYTF.

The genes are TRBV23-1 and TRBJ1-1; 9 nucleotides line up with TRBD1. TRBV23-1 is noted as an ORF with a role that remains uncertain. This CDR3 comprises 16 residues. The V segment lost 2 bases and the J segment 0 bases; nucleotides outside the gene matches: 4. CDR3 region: CASSQRDRDLNTEAFF. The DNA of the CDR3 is TGCGCCAGCAGTCAACGGGACAGGGACTTGAACACTGAAGCTTTCTTT.

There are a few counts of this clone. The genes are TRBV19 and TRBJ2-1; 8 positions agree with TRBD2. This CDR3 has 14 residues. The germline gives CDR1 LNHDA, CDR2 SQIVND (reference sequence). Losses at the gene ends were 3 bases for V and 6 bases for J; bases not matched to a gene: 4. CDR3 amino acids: CASSIGLAGNEQFF. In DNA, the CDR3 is TGTGCCAGTAGTATTGGACTAGCTGGCAATGAGCAGTTCTTC. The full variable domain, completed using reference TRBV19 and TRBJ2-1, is DGGITQSPKYLFRKEGQNVTLSCEQNLNHDAMYWYRQDPGQGLRLIYYSQIVNDFQKGDIAEGYSVSREKKESFPLTVTSAQKNPTAFYLCASSIGLAGNEQFFGPGTRLTVL.

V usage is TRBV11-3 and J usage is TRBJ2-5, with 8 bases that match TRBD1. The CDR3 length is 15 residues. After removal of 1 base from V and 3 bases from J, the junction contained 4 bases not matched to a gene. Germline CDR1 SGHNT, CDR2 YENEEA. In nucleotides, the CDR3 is TGTGCCAGCAGCTTAGGCGCAGGGGGCGAAGAGACCCAGTACTTC. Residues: CASSLGAGGEETQYF. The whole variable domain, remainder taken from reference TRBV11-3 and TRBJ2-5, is EAGVVQSPRYKIIEKKQPVAFWCNPISGHNTLYWYLQNLGQGPELLIRYENEEAVDDSQLPKDRFSAERLKGVDSTLKIQPAELGDSAVYLCASSLGAGGEETQYFGPGTRLLVL.

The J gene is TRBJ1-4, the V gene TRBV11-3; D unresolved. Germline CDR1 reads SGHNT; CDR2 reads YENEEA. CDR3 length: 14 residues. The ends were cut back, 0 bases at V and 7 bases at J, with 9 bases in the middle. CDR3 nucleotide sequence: TGTGCCAGCAGCTTAGATCCACATGGTGAAAAACTGTTTTTT. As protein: CASSLDPHGEKLFF.

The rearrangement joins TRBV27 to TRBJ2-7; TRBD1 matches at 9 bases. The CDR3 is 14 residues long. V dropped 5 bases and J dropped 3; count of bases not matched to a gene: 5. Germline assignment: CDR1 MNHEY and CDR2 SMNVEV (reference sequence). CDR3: CASSNRDRVYEQYF. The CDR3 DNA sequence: TGTGCCAGCAGTAACCGGGACAGGGTCTACGAGCAGTACTTC.

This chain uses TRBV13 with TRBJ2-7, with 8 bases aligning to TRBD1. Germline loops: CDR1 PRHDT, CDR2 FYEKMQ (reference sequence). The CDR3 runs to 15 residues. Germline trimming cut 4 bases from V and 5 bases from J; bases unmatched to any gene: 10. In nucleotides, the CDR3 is TGTGCCAGCAGCTCTCCCCGACAGGGGTCCGACGAGCAGTACTTC. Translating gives CASSSPRQGSDEQYF.

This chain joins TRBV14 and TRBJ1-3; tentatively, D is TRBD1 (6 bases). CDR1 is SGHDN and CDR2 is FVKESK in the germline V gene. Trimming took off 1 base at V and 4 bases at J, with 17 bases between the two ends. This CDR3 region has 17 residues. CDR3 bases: TGTGCCAGCAGCCAAGTACAGGGAAGAGGAGGAGGAAACACCATATATTTT. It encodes CASSQVQGRGGGNTIYF.

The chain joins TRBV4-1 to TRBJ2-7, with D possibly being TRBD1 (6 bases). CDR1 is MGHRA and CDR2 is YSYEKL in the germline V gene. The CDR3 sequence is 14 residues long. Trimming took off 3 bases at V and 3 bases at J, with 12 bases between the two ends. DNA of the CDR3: TGCGCCAGCAGCCAGTATCCAGGGGTCTACGAGCAGTACTTC. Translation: CASSQYPGVYEQYF.

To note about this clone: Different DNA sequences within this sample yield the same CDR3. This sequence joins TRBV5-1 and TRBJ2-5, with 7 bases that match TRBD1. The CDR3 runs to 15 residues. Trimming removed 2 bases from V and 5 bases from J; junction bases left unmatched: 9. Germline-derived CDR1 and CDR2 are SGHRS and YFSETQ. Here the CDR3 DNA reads TGCGCCAGCAGCTTTCCGACAGGGACGGGGGAGACCCAGTACTTC. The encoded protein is CASSFPTGTGETQYF.

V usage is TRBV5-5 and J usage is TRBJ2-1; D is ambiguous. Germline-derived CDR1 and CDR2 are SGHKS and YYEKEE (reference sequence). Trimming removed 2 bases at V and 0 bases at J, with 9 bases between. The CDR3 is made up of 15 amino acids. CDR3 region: CASSFTVYSYNEQFF. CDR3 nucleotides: TGTGCCAGCAGCTTTACAGTATACTCCTACAATGAGCAGTTCTTC.

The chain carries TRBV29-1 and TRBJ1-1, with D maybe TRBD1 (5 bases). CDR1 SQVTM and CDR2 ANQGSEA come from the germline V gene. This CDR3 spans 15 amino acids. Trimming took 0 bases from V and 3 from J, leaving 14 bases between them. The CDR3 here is CSVEDSPGRDTEAFF. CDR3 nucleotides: TGCAGCGTTGAAGATTCCCCGGGCAGGGACACTGAAGCTTTCTTT.

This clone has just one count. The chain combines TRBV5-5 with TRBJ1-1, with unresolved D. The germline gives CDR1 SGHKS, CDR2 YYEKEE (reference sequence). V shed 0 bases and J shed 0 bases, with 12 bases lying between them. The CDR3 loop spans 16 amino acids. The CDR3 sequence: CASSLGTTPMNTEAFF. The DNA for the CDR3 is TGTGCCAGCAGCTTGGGTACCACTCCCATGAACACTGAAGCTTTCTTT.

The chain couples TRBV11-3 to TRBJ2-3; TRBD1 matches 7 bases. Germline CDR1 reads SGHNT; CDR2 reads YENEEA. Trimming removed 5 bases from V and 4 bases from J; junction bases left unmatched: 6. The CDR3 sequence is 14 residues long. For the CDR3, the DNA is TGTGCCAGCAGCACTACAGGGGACGCAGATACGCAGTATTTT. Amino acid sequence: CASSTTGDADTQYF.

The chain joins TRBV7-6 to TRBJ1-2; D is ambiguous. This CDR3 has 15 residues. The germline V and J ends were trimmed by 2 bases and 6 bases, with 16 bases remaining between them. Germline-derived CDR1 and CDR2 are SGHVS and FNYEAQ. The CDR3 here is CASSLLAESLDGYTF. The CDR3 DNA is TGTGCCAGCAGCTTACTAGCTGAAAGTTTAGATGGCTACACCTTC.

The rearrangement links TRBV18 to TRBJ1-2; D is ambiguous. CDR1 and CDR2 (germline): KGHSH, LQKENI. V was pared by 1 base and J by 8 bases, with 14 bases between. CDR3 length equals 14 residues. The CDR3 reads CASSPRSAEGGYTF. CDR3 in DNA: TGTGCCAGCTCACCACGGTCGGCAGAGGGAGGCTACACCTTC.

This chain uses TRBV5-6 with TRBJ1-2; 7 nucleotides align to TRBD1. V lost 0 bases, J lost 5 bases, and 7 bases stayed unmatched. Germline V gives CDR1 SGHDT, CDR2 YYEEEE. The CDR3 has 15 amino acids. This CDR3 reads CASSLAGGSLYGYTF. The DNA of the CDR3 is TGTGCCAGCAGCTTGGCAGGGGGAAGCCTGTATGGCTACACCTTC. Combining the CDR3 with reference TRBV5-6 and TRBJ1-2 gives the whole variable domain DAGVTQSPTHLIKTRGQQVTLRCSPKSGHDTVSWYQQALGQGPQFIFQYYEEEERQRGNFPDRFSGHQFPNYSSELNVNALLLGDSALYLCASSLAGGSLYGYTFGSGTRLTVV.

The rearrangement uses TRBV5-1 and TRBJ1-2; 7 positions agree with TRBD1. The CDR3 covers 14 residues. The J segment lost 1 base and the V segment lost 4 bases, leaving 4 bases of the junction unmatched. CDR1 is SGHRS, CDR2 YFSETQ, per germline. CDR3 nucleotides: TGCGCCAGCAGCCGAGGGGACAGTAACTATGGCTACACCTTC. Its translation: CASSRGDSNYGYTF.